The next 25 T cell receptor beta chains were all read from a single sample in a study of shared clonotypes between healthy human individuals (TCRdb year 2020). Library prep was done by the immunoSEQ multiplex PCR assay. TCRdb took over this immuneACCESS table, retaining in-frame rearrangements with V and J assigned. Such tables are incomplete; in checked studies, under half of the missing clones stem from an unresolved V gene, and the remainder is unexplained. Here the sample has about 560,000 clones; around 81% occur a single time. The ten largest account for approximately 12% of the sample. Sequenced sample: PBMCs. The receptors were sampled from a woman in her thirties or forties in good health. Some clones in this sample may be carry-over from other donors' samples.

The genes are TRBV2 and TRBJ1-5, with unresolved D. Germline V gives CDR1 SNHLY, CDR2 FYNNEI. Trimming left V 4 bases short and J 4 bases short, with 11 bases between. This CDR3 comprises 14 residues. CDR3 DNA sequence: TGTGCCAGCAGTGGCTCGGGCATAAATCAGCCCCAGCATTTT. Translated: CASSGSGINQPQHF. Combining the CDR3 with reference TRBV2 and TRBJ1-5 gives the whole variable domain EPEVTQTPSHQVTQMGQEVILRCVPISNHLYFYWYRQILGQKVEFLVSFYNNEISEKSEIFDDQFSVERPDGSNFTLKIRSTKLEDSAMYFCASSGSGINQPQHFGDGTRLSIL.

CDR3 DNA: TGTGCCAGCAGCCTACCTATCCGCGGGAGCCTCCCCTTAGCCAAAAACATTCAGTACTTC. Encoded protein: CASSLPIRGSLPLAKNIQYF. The J gene is TRBJ2-4, the V gene TRBV11-3; 7 bases agree with TRBD2. CDR1 SGHNT and CDR2 YENEEA come from the germline V gene. This CDR3 contains 20 residues. V shed 5 bases and J 0 bases; nucleotides not matched to a gene: 19.

This clone was counted between two and nine times. CDR3 amino acids: CASSFMARDEQYF. The CDR3 DNA sequence: TGTGCCAGCAGTTTTATGGCCCGAGACGAGCAGTACTTC. The rearrangement joins TRBV6-6 to TRBJ2-7; no clear D. CDR1 and CDR2 from the germline V gene are MNHNY and SVGAGI (reference sequence). Trimming cost V 4 bases and J 5 bases, with 12 bases left between them. This CDR3 is built from 13 residues.

J is TRBJ1-5 and V is TRBV4-2, with a tentative D call TRBD1 (5 bases). CDR1 is LGHNA, CDR2 YNFKEQ, per germline. With 0 bases removed from V and 15 bases from J, the gap between germline ends came to 15 bases. The CDR3 spans 13 residues. CDR3 sequence: CASSQDEGRHRHF. The CDR3 coding sequence is TGTGCCAGCAGCCAAGATGAGGGGCGCCATCGGCATTTT.

The rearrangement uses TRBV28 and TRBJ2-5, with D perhaps matching TRBD2 (6 bases). Deletions cut 2 bases from V and 6 bases from J, with 10 bases between. This CDR3 is built from 13 residues. CDR1 is MDHEN, CDR2 SYDVKM, per germline. CDR3 region: CASSLPGSKTQYF. The CDR3 bases are TGTGCCAGCAGTTTACCCGGGAGTAAGACCCAGTACTTC. Based on the CDR3 plus reference TRBV28 and TRBJ2-5, the full variable domain is DVKVTQSSRYLVKRTGEKVFLECVQDMDHENMFWYRQDPGLGLRLIYFSYDVKMKEKGDIPEGYSVSREKKERFSLILESASTNQTSMYLCASSLPGSKTQYFGPGTRLLVL.

The rearrangement uses TRBV5-1 and TRBJ2-6, with D maybe TRBD1 (6 bases). The CDR3 has 19 residues. Germline values: CDR1 SGHRS, CDR2 YFSETQ. The germline V and J ends were trimmed by 5 bases and 4 bases, with 25 bases remaining between them. CDR3 sequence: CASRGQPNHIGNGANVLTF. CDR3 DNA: TGCGCCAGCAGGGGACAACCCAACCACATAGGAAACGGGGCCAACGTCCTGACTTTC.

Regarding this clone: Other DNA sequences from this sample encode an identical CDR3 as well. The chain is built from TRBV28 and TRBJ2-5; D not resolved. The germline V gene has CDR1 MDHEN and CDR2 SYDVKM. Trimming took 3 bases from V and 5 from J, leaving 4 bases between them. The CDR3 is made up of 11 amino acids. Here the CDR3 reads CASSLGETQYF. In DNA, the CDR3 is TGTGCCAGCAGTTTGGGGGAGACCCAGTACTTC. Together with reference TRBV28 and TRBJ2-5, the CDR3 gives the full variable domain: DVKVTQSSRYLVKRTGEKVFLECVQDMDHENMFWYRQDPGLGLRLIYFSYDVKMKEKGDIPEGYSVSREKKERFSLILESASTNQTSMYLCASSLGETQYFGPGTRLLVL.

Comments on this clone: A read error is likely here: a far larger clone is one base away. The identical CDR3 is also encoded by other nucleotide sequences in the sample. This chain connects TRBV2 to TRBJ1-2; 8 nucleotides align to TRBD1. CDR1 is SNHLY and CDR2 is FYNNEI in the germline V gene. CDR3 size: 17 residues. V shed 3 bases and J 5 bases; nucleotides not matched to a gene: 14. The CDR3 spells CASSEFGTGGSSYGYTF. The CDR3 bases are TGTGCCAGCAGTGAGTTTGGGACAGGTGGATCGAGTTATGGCTACACCTTC.

The V call is TRBV19, the J call TRBJ2-2, with D uncertain. Trimming cost V 4 bases and J 0 bases, with 6 bases left between them. Germline CDR1 LNHDA, CDR2 SQIVND (reference sequence). The CDR3 sequence is 14 residues long. Here the CDR3 reads CASSRRANTGELFF. The CDR3, as DNA: TGTGCCAGTAGTAGACGCGCGAACACCGGGGAGCTGTTTTTT.

The rearrangement uses TRBV6-1 and TRBJ2-5; TRBD1 matches at 9 bases. The CDR3 consists of 15 residues. J was trimmed by 2 bases and V by 1 base; bases with no gene match: 2. The germline CDR1 and CDR2 sequences are MNHNS and SASEGT. The DNA of the CDR3 is TGTGCCAGCAGTGAAGTGGGGACAGGGCAAGAGACCCAGTACTTC. Protein product: CASSEVGTGQETQYF.

This chain joins TRBV2 and TRBJ1-2; 8 bases are a match to TRBD1. The CDR3 runs 12 residues. CDR1 and CDR2 from the germline V gene are SNHLY and FYNNEI. J was trimmed by 3 bases and V by 11 bases; bases with no gene match: 5. The CDR3 DNA reads as TGTGCCTGGGGACAGGACCACTATGGCTACACCTTC. Its translation is CAWGQDHYGYTF.

The CDR3 here is CAWSVGTPSGSDEQFF. CDR3 nucleotides: TGTGCCTGGAGTGTGGGGACACCAAGCGGGAGCGATGAGCAGTTCTTC. The chain is built from TRBV30 and TRBJ2-1; 8 bases fit TRBD2. Germline trimming cut 0 bases from V and 8 bases from J; bases unmatched to any gene: 12. The length of the CDR3 is 16 residues. CDR1 is GTSNPN, CDR2 SVGIG, per germline (reference sequence).

The J gene is TRBJ2-3, the V gene TRBV27; D unclear. Germline V gene sequence: CDR1 MNHEY, CDR2 SMNVEV (reference sequence). The CDR3 is made up of 15 amino acids. The ends were cut back, 5 bases at V and 4 bases at J, with 16 bases in the middle. The chain's CDR3 is CASSETGVWADTQYF. The CDR3 DNA sequence: TGTGCCAGCAGTGAAACTGGTGTTTGGGCAGATACGCAGTATTTT.

The chain joins TRBV5-8 to TRBJ2-7; D remains unclear. Trimming left V 2 bases short and J 4 bases short, with 1 base between. CDR1 and CDR2 from the germline V gene are SGHTS and YDEGEE. CDR3 length: 10 amino acids. The CDR3 DNA reads as TGTGCCAGCAGCTTTTACGAGCAGTACTTC. Its translation: CASSFYEQYF.

With regard to this clone: A read error may produce the germline difference seen at one junction end. The J gene is TRBJ1-5, the V gene TRBV28, with no clear D. CDR3 length: 14 amino acids. Germline CDR1 MDHEN, CDR2 SYDVKM. CDR3 DNA: TGTGCCAGCAGTCCCCACGTTAGCAATCCGCCCCAGCATTTT. Translating gives CASSPHVSNPPQHF.

V gene TRBV2 combines with J gene TRBJ2-7; D uncertain. Trimming cost V 6 bases and J 0 bases, with 9 bases left between them. The CDR3 has 13 residues. Per germline, CDR1 SNHLY and CDR2 FYNNEI. CDR3 in DNA: TGTGCCAGCAGCTACCCGATCTCCTACGAGCAGTACTTC. This encodes CASSYPISYEQYF.

This clone was detected only once. The rearrangement uses TRBV18 and TRBJ1-2, with D hard to call. Germline V lookup: CDR1 KGHSH, CDR2 LQKENI. Trimming cost V 3 bases and J 6 bases, with 5 bases left between them. There are 11 residues in the CDR3. CDR3 in amino acids: CASSPQDGYTF. The CDR3 DNA sequence: TGTGCCAGCTCACCCCAAGATGGCTACACCTTC.

The chain links TRBV29-1 to TRBJ1-1, with D possibly TRBD1 on 5 matching bases. The CDR3 runs 12 residues. Germline loops: CDR1 SQVTM, CDR2 ANQGSEA. V was trimmed by 7 bases and J by 0 bases, leaving 9 bases between them. The chain's CDR3 is CSGGQMNTEAFF. The CDR3 nucleotides read TGCAGCGGCGGACAAATGAACACTGAAGCTTTCTTT.

The rearrangement uses TRBV7-9 and TRBJ2-7; TRBD1 matches at 7 bases. The CDR3 is made up of 13 amino acids. V lost 5 bases to trimming and J lost 2 bases; unmatched junction nucleotides: 3. Germline V gene sequence: CDR1 SEHNR, CDR2 FQNEAQ (reference sequence). CDR3 amino acids: CASSTGQPYEQYF. Here the CDR3 DNA reads TGTGCCAGCAGCACGGGACAGCCCTACGAGCAGTACTTC.

The chain joins TRBV6-6 to TRBJ2-3, with a weak D call TRBD2 (6 bases). V lost 8 bases, J lost 1 base, and 16 bases lay in between. Germline CDR1 MNHNY, CDR2 SVGAGI (reference sequence). This CDR3 spans 15 amino acids. CDR3 nucleotides: TGTGCCAGCGGGCTGCCCGGACTATGCACAGATACGCAGTATTTT. It yields the protein CASGLPGLCTDTQYF.

The V gene is TRBV6-1, the J gene TRBJ1-2; TRBD1 aligns across 10 bases. The junction had 12 bases not matched to a gene; V was cut back by 6 bases and J by 8 bases. Germline CDR1 reads MNHNS; CDR2 reads SASEGT. The CDR3 covers 15 residues. The CDR3 bases are TGTGCCAGCAGCCAAATAGACAGGGGGCTTCGGGGCTACACCTTC. It specifies CASSQIDRGLRGYTF.

Notes on this clone: This likely traces to a read error, being one base from a far larger clone. Additional DNA sequences in this sample encode the identical CDR3. The chain links TRBV6-5 to TRBJ1-1; D is possibly TRBD1 (6 bases). CDR3 size: 12 residues. CDR1 is MNHEY and CDR2 is SVGAGI in the germline V gene. The V end lost 6 bases, the J end lost 5 bases, and 10 bases lay between the germline ends. In DNA, the CDR3 is TGTGCCAGCAGGCAAGGGGGTACTGAAGCTTTCTTT. Encoded protein: CASRQGGTEAFF.

The genes are TRBV6-5 and TRBJ2-4; D is uncertain. V dropped 8 bases and J dropped 0 bases, with 11 bases sitting between them. Germline V gene lookup returns CDR1 MNHEY and CDR2 SVGAGI. The CDR3 length is 14 residues. For the CDR3, the DNA is TGTGCCAGCCGGACGCTGGCAGCCAAAAACATTCAGTACTTC. Protein product: CASRTLAAKNIQYF.

A word on this clone: A read error may explain this, as a much larger clone is one base away. Different DNA sequences within this sample yield the same CDR3. The V call is TRBV30, the J call TRBJ1-4, with a possible D match to TRBD1 (5 bases). This CDR3 has 15 amino acids. The germline CDR1 and CDR2 sequences are GTSNPN and SVGIG (reference sequence). The CDR3 sequence: CAWSVLGGTNEKLFF. The CDR3 nucleotides are TGTGCCTGGAGTGTACTGGGCGGGACTAACGAAAAACTGTTTTTT.

There are a few counts of this clone. CDR3 coding DNA: TGTGCCAGCAGCTTCGACGGAACCTATGGCTACACCTTC. Its translation is CASSFDGTYGYTF. The V and J genes are TRBV7-9 and TRBJ1-2; no firm D call. This CDR3 comprises 13 residues. V gave up 3 bases and J gave up 4 bases, with 9 bases separating them. Per the germline V gene, CDR1 is SEHNR and CDR2 is FQNEAQ (reference sequence).